This TCR beta chain was sequenced in a study of monozygotic twins with inflammatory bowel disease. The CDR3 is 13 amino acids. Germline CDR1 reads DFQATT; CDR2 reads SNEGSKA (reference sequence). TCRdb reanalyzed the 5' RACE reads, giving one entry per CDR3 protein sequence and no DNA. The sample has a few hundred thousand distinct CDR3 sequences. Notes on this clonotype: Its antigen is not identified.

Study outcomes and limitations: IBD patients shared fewer clonotypes with other individuals than healthy twins, especially patients with disease activity signs. Healthy co-twins exceeded IBD patients in TCRbeta diversity as measured by inverse Simpson.

V gene TRBV20-1 combines with J gene TRBJ2-7. The TCR sequence derives from a human donor with ulcerative colitis or Crohn's disease, or a healthy co-twin of an affected twin (not recorded which). Sequenced sample: blood. CDR3 residues: CSARDPTTKGQYF.